This T cell receptor beta chain derives from a study of shared T cell receptors in the human thymus. Measured with immunoSEQ multiplex PCR; TCRdb has only the in-frame clones, and not every one. The data show hundreds of thousands of clones, 80% to 90% seen once. In addition, the sample was reused for a study of human thymus T cells.

The sequenced sample consisted of thymocytes. The sequence was obtained from a boy younger than two with a congenital heart defect.

As DNA, the CDR3 is TGTGCCAGCAGCCGCGGGATCTCCGAGGGCTCCTATAATTCACCCCTCCACTTT. Protein product: CASSRGISEGSYNSPLHF. This rearrangement joins TRBV28 to TRBJ1-6; no clear D gene. V was trimmed by 6 bases and J by 0 bases, leaving 18 bases between them. Germline V gene data show CDR1 as MDHEN and CDR2 as SYDVKM. The CDR3 has 18 residues.